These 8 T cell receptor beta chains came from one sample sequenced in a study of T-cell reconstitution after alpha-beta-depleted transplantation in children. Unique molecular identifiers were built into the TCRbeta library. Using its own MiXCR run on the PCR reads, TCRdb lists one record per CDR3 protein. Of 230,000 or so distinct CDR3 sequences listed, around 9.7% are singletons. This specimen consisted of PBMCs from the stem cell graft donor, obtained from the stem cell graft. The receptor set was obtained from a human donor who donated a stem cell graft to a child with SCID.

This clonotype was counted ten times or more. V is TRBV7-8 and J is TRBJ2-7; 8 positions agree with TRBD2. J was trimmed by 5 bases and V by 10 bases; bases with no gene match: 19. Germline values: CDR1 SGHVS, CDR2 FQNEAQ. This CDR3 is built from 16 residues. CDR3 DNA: TGTGCCACCAAATTTCAGGCGGGGGGCCTTCTAAACGAGCAGTACTTC. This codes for CATKFQAGGLLNEQYF.

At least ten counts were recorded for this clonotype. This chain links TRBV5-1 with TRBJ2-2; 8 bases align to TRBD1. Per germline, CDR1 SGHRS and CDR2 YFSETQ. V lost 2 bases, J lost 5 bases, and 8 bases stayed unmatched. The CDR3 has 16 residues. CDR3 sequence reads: CASSFGRGLPTGELFF. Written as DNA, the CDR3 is TGCGCCAGCAGCTTCGGCAGGGGGCTACCTACCGGGGAGCTGTTTTTT.

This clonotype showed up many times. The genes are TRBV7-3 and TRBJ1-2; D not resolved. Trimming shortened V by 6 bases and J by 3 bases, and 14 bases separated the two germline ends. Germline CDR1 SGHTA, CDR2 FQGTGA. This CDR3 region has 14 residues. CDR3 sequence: CASSSRVADYGYTF. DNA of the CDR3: TGTGCCAGCAGTTCGCGGGTGGCGGACTATGGCTACACCTTC.

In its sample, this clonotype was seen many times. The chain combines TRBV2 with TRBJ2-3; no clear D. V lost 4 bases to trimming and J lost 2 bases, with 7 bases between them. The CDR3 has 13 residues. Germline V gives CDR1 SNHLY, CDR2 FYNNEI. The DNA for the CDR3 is TGTGCCAGCAGTGGGGCCCACACAGATACGCAGTATTTT. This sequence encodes CASSGAHTDTQYF.

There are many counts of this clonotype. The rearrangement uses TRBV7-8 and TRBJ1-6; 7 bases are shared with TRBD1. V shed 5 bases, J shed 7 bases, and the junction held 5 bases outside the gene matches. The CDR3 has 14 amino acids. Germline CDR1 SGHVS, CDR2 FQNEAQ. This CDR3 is CASSDGQENSPLHF. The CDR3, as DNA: TGTGCCAGCAGCGACGGACAGGAGAATTCACCCCTCCACTTT.

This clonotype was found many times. The CDR3 loop is CSAWDGQGAKNIQYF. CDR3 DNA: TGCAGTGCTTGGGACGGACAAGGAGCCAAAAACATTCAGTACTTC. The chain joins TRBV20-1 to TRBJ2-4, with D perhaps matching TRBD1 or TRBD2 (5 bases each). Germline V gene lookup returns CDR1 DFQATT and CDR2 SNEGSKA (reference sequence). The CDR3 consists of 15 residues. Trimming removed 5 bases at V and 0 bases at J, with 14 bases between.

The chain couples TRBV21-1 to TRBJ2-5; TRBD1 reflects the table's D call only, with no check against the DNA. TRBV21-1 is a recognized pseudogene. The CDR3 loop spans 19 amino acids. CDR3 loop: CASSKRAPPLGTPQETQYF. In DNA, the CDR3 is TGTGCCAGCAGCAAGAGGGCGCCGCCCCTCGGGACACCTCAAGAGACCCAGTACTTC.

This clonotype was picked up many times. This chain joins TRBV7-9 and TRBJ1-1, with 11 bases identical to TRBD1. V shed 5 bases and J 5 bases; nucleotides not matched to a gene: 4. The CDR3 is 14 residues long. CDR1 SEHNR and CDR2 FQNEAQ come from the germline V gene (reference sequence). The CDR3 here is CASSRTGGRTEAFF. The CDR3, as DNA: TGTGCCAGCAGCCGGACAGGGGGCAGAACTGAAGCTTTCTTT. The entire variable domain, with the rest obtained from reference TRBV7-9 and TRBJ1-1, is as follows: DTGVSQNPRHKITKRGQNVTFRCDPISEHNRLYWYRQTLGQGPEFLTYFQNEAQLEKSRLLSDRFSAERPKGSFSTLEIQRTEQGDSAMYLCASSRTGGRTEAFFGQGTRLTVV.